This T cell receptor (beta chain) is from a study of blood T cell repertoires in COVID-19. About the study: Specimens from acute and convalescent COVID-19 originated in the United States, Italy and Spain. PBMCs, B-cell-depleted T cells, or T cells were the source of the cDNA or gDNA that made up the material.

The count of this clone is one. Per the original methods: By means of reference gene primer amplification, nucleated cell counts were estimated. Sequencing used immunoSEQ multiplex PCR; TCRdb keeps in-frame clones, though not all of them. The DNA gave D and trimming, while V, J and clone size come from that table. The data show more than 65,000 clones, around 80% seen once. CDR3 length: 14 amino acids. CDR1 SGHNT and CDR2 YYREEE come from the germline V gene (reference sequence). V dropped 10 bases and J dropped 7 bases, with 18 bases sitting between them. The source of this sequence is a woman in her forties or fifties with acute or convalescent COVID-19. The sequenced sample was peripheral blood. The V and J genes are TRBV5-4 and TRBJ1-6; D not resolved. CDR3 protein: CAPPSRPWNSPLHF. For the CDR3, the DNA is TGTGCCCCCCCCAGCAGGCCCTGGAATTCACCCCTCCACTTT. The full variable domain, in which reference TRBV5-4 and TRBJ1-6 provide the parts outside the CDR3, is ETGVTQSPTHLIKTRGQQVTLRCSSQSGHNTVSWYQQALGQGPQFIFQYYREEENGRGNFPPRFSGLQFPNYSSELNVNALELDDSALYLCAPPSRPWNSPLHFGNGTRLTVT.